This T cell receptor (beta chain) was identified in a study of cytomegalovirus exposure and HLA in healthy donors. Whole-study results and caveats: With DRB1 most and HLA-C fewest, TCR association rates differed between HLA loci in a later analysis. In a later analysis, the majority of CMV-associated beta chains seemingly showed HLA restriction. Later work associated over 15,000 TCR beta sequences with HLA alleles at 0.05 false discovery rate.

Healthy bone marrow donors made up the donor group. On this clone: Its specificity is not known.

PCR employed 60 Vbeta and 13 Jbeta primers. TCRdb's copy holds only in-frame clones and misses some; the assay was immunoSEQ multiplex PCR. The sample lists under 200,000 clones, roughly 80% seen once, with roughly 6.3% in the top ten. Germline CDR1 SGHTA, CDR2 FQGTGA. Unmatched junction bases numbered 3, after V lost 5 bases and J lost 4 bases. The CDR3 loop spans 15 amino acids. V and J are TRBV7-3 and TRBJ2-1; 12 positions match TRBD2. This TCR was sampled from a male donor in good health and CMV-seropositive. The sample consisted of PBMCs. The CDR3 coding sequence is TGTGCCAGCAGCCCCACTAGCGGGAGGTACAATGAGCAGTTCTTC. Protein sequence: CASSPTSGRYNEQFF.